This T cell receptor (beta chain) derives from a study of T-cell reconstitution after alpha-beta-depleted transplantation in children. The sample holds a few counts of this clonotype. Unique molecular identifiers were incorporated into the prepared TCRbeta library. In TCRdb, the PCR reads were re-called with MiXCR into one record per CDR3 protein. The sample comprises 490,000 or so distinct CDR3 sequences, approximately 12% of which are singletons, and over 5.5% rests with the top ten. Germline V gene data show CDR1 as SGHVS and CDR2 as FQNEAQ. The junction had 11 bases not matched to a gene; V was cut back by 1 base and J by 2 bases. CDR3 length: 17 amino acids.

Sample: PBMCs from the stem cell graft donor, taken from the stem cell graft. The TCR comes from a human donor who donated a stem cell graft to a child with combined immunodeficiency. The rearrangement joins TRBV7-8 to TRBJ2-7, with 7 bases aligning to TRBD1. In DNA form, the CDR3 reads TGTGCCAGCAGCTTAGGCTCAAGGGACAGCCAAACCTACGAGCAGTACTTC. Encoded protein: CASSLGSRDSQTYEQYF.